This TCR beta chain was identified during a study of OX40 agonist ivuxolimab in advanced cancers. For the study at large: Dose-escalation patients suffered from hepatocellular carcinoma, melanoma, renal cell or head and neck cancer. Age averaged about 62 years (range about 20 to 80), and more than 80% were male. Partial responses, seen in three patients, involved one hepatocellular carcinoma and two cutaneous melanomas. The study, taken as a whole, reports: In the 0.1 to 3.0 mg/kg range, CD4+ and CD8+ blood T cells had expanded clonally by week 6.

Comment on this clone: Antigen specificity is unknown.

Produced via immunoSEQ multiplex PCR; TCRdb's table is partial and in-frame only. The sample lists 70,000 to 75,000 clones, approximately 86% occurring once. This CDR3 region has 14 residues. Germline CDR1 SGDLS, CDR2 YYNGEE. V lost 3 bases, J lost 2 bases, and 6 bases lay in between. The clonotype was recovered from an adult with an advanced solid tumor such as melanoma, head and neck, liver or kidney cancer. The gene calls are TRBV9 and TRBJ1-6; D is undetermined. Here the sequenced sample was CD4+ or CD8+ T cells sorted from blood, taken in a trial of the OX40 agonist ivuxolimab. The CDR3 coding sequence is TGTGCCAGCAGCGGTGACACCTATAATTCACCCCTCCACTTT. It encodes CASSGDTYNSPLHF.